This entry concerns a single TCR beta chain. The antigen remains undetermined. V lost 4 bases to trimming and J lost 0 bases; unmatched junction nucleotides: 4. Germline CDR1 is SGHTA and CDR2 is FQGTGA. The CDR3 is made up of 16 amino acids. These data originate in a study of cytomegalovirus exposure and HLA in healthy donors. This PCR relied on a set of 60 Vbeta primers and 13 Jbeta primers. Some clones are missing from TCRdb's copy, which holds only in-frame ones; the method was immunoSEQ multiplex PCR. The sample holds approximately 150,000 clones, 75% to 85% seen once. Broader study findings: The study listed approximately 160 cytomegalovirus-associated TCR beta chains. From TCR beta sequences, most subjects' HLA-A and HLA-B alleles were reportedly predicted accurately.

The sequence was collected from a woman in her fifties or sixties in good health and CMV-seropositive. V and J are TRBV7-3 and TRBJ1-5, with TRBD1 identical over 9 bases. The material sequenced was PBMCs. The chain's CDR3 is CASSSQGQGSNQPQHF. CDR3 DNA: TGTGCCAGCAGCTCCCAGGGACAGGGTAGCAATCAGCCCCAGCATTTT.